This is a list of T cell receptor beta chains from one sample in a study of blood T cell repertoires in COVID-19. Clones were sequenced by immunoSEQ multiplex PCR, and TCRdb holds only the in-frame ones, with some missing. The sample records over 250,000 clones, more than 75% being singletons. Input material: peripheral blood. Source of these receptors: a woman aged 40 to 49 who had recovered from COVID-19. Each CDR3 is given with its conserved first and last residue. The D gene is left open where the match is weak. Clone size, where shown, is once, few, many, or a class for clones that have expanded.

TRBJ2-2 | TRBD1 | TRBV24-1 | . | TGTGCCACCAGTGACCCCGGGACAGCCGACACCGGGGAGCTGTTTTTT | CATSDPGTADTGELFF
TRBJ1-5 | TRBD1 | TRBV30 | . | TGTGCCTGGAGTTGGGGGGCAGGGGGCCAGCCCCAGCATTTT | CAWSWGAGGQPQHF
TRBJ2-3 | . | TRBV4-2 | . | TGTGCCAGCAGCCAAGAGGCCCCAGATACGCAGTATTTT | CASSQEAPDTQYF
TRBJ1-2 | . | TRBV7-9 | . | TGTGCCAGCAGCCCTGACACAGCTAACTATGGCTACACCTTC | CASSPDTANYGYTF
TRBJ2-3 | . | TRBV24-1 | many | TGTGCCCCACCGATGGCCCGGGCAGATACGCAGTATTTT | CAPPMARADTQYF
TRBJ2-3 | TRBD2 | TRBV2 | . | TGTGCCAGCAGCCGAACTAGCGGGATTGCAGATACGCAGTATTTT | CASSRTSGIADTQYF
TRBJ1-3 | . | TRBV6-6 | . | TGTGCCAGCTGCGGGGGGACCAGAAACACCATATATTTT | CASCGGTRNTIYF
TRBJ2-7 | . | TRBV28 | . | TGTGCCAGCAGTCCAGGGGGGTACGAGCAGTACTTC | CASSPGGYEQYF
TRBJ2-2 | TRBD2 | TRBV11-2 | . | TGTGCCAGCAGCTTCAGTATCGGGGGGGCCGGGGAGCTGTTTTTT | CASSFSIGGAGELFF
TRBJ2-3 | . | TRBV7-6 | . | TGTGCCAGCAGCTTGCAGTCTCGGGCAGATACGCAGTATTTT | CASSLQSRADTQYF
TRBJ1-1 | . | TRBV7-2 | . | TGTGCCAGCAGCTTTTCGCGGACTGAAGCTTTCTTT | CASSFSRTEAFF
TRBJ1-1 | . | TRBV7-3 | . | TGTGCCAGCAGCTCACAGGGTGGCTTTTTGAACACTGAAGCTTTCTTT | CASSSQGGFLNTEAFF
TRBJ2-7 | . | TRBV15 | . | TGTGCCACCAGCAGAGTAAGGGCAGGGCAGTCCTACGAGCAGTACTTC | CATSRVRAGQSYEQYF
TRBJ2-5 | TRBD2 | TRBV5-8 | . | TGTGCCAGCAGCTTGGGAACTAGCGGACCGTACCAAGAGACCCAGTACTTC | CASSLGTSGPYQETQYF
TRBJ2-1 | TRBD2 | TRBV4-1 | once | TGCGCCAGCAGCCCGACTAGCGGGAGGGGGGCCTACAATGAGCAGTTCTTC | CASSPTSGRGAYNEQFF
TRBJ2-7 | . | TRBV5-4 | few | TGTGCCAGCAGCCCCAGGGCCCAAGGTGAGCAGTACTTC | CASSPRAQGEQYF
TRBJ1-1 | TRBD1 | TRBV19 | . | TGTGCCAGTAGTATGGGGCGGGACAGGGTGAACACTGAAGCTTTCTTT | CASSMGRDRVNTEAFF
TRBJ1-4 | . | TRBV30 | . | TGTGCCTGGAGTTCACCAGGGCCTTCTAATGAAAAACTGTTTTTT | CAWSSPGPSNEKLFF
TRBJ2-1 | . | TRBV18 | . | TGTGCCAGCTCACCACCCCTAGGGGGAGGGCCCTCGACTGAGCAGTTCTTC | CASSPPLGGGPSTEQFF
TRBJ1-5 | . | TRBV19 | few | TGTGCCAGTACCCTAAGGGGTAACACAGGGTACAATCAGCCCCAGCATTTT | CASTLRGNTGYNQPQHF
TRBJ2-1 | TRBD2 | TRBV7-8 | few | TGTGCCAGCAGCTTATACCGAGGGGCTAGCGGGAGGAATGAGCAGTTCTTC | CASSLYRGASGRNEQFF
TRBJ2-7 | TRBD2 | TRBV13 | . | TGTGCCAGCAGCCCGGGCGGGGGGATCCCCTACGAGCAGTACTTC | CASSPGGGIPYEQYF
TRBJ1-4 | . | TRBV5-1 | . | TGCGCCAGCAGCTTCCCGAACTCCCTGACAGGCACTAATGAAAAACTGTTTTTT | CASSFPNSLTGTNEKLFF
TRBJ2-3 | . | TRBV5-1 | . | TGCGCCAGCAGCTTGGGAGACACAGATACGCAGTATTTT | CASSLGDTDTQYF
TRBJ2-7 | . | TRBV28 | . | TGTGCCAGCAGTCCCCACCAGGGATCCTACGAGCAGTACTTC | CASSPHQGSYEQYF
TRBJ1-1 | . | TRBV6-5 | . | TGTGCCAGCAGTTACTCGGGGGGGATTGAAGCTTTCTTT | CASSYSGGIEAFF
TRBJ2-1 | . | TRBV4-3 | . | TGCGCCAGCAGCCAAGACCCAACTAGCTTTGGTGAGCAGTTCTTC | CASSQDPTSFGEQFF
TRBJ1-1 | . | TRBV6-6 | . | TGTGCCAGCAGTTACTCAGCCTCAAACACTGAAGCTTTCTTT | CASSYSASNTEAFF
TRBJ2-7 | TRBD2 | TRBV11-2 | . | TGTGCCAGCACCCCCGGGGGGGAGGGTTACGAGCAGTACTTC | CASTPGGEGYEQYF
TRBJ2-3 | . | TRBV5-4 | . | TGTGCCAGCGCGGTGTCCCCTCTAGCGCCTAGCACAGATACGCAGTATTTT | CASAVSPLAPSTDTQYF
TRBJ1-1 | . | TRBV12-3/TRBV12-4 | few | TGTGCCAGCAGTTTACCGGTGAACACTGAAGCTTTCTTT | CASSLPVNTEAFF
TRBJ1-5 | . | TRBV18 | . | TGTGCCAGCTCGGCCCGTACAGGGACCAATCAGCCCCAGCATTTT | CASSARTGTNQPQHF
TRBJ1-1 | TRBD1 | TRBV30 | . | TGTGCCTGGAGTGTACCCCTCGACAGGGGCAGCGCAGCTTTCTTT | CAWSVPLDRGSAAFF
TRBJ1-5 | . | TRBV24-1 | . | TGTGCCACCGGACACAATAGCAATCAGCCCCAGCATTTT | CATGHNSNQPQHF
TRBJ1-3 | . | TRBV21-1 | . | TGTGCCAGCCCCGGGGCAGGGGGTCCCCCATACTCTGGAAACACCATATATTTT | CASPGAGGPPYSGNTIYF
TRBJ1-2 | . | TRBV14 | once | TGTGCCAGCAGCCCCCGGGGGGGCGTAGCTAACTATGGCTACACCTTC | CASSPRGGVANYGYTF
TRBJ2-1 | . | TRBV30 | few | TGTGCCTGGAGTGTAGGGGGGGCATACAATGAGCAGTTCTTC | CAWSVGGAYNEQFF
TRBJ2-2 | TRBD2 | TRBV9 | . | TGTGCCAGCAGCGGGGGGGATCTAGCGGGAGTCTCCGGGGAGCTGTTTTTT | CASSGGDLAGVSGELFF
TRBJ1-2 | . | TRBV19 | . | TGTGCCAGTAGCCCGGGTCTTGGCCTGTATGGCTACACCTTC | CASSPGLGLYGYTF
TRBJ2-3 | TRBD2 | TRBV7-8 | . | TGTGCCAGCAGCTTACGGTCGAGCGGGAGGGTCGCGAACCCGGATACGCAGTATTTT | CASSLRSSGRVANPDTQYF
TRBJ2-2 | . | TRBV4-3 | . | TGCGCCAGCAGCCAAGGAGAGGGGGTGCGGGGGGGGGAGCTGTTTTTT | CASSQGEGVRGGELFF
TRBJ2-7 | . | TRBV27 | . | TGTGCCAGCAGAACACTCCCTGGTGGGACAAAAGCCTACGAGCAGTACTTC | CASRTLPGGTKAYEQYF
TRBJ2-2 | . | TRBV18 | . | TGTGCCAGCTCACCCTCGTTTTCCGGGGAGCTGTTTTTT | CASSPSFSGELFF
TRBJ2-7 | TRBD1 | TRBV3-1/TRBV3-2 | . | TGTGCCAGCAGCCGGGGACAGGGGTCCCCCTACGAGCAGTACTTC | CASSRGQGSPYEQYF
TRBJ2-1 | . | TRBV2 | . | TGTGCCAGCAGTGAAGGAGTGTGGAATGAGCAGTTCTTC | CASSEGVWNEQFF
TRBJ1-3 | . | TRBV7-2 | many | TGTGCCAGCAGCTTTGGGGCCAGCTCTGGAAACACCATATATTTT | CASSFGASSGNTIYF
TRBJ1-1 | . | TRBV7-6 | . | TGTGCCAGCAGCCCCAGGGAGGGGAACACTGAAGCTTTCTTT | CASSPREGNTEAFF
TRBJ2-7 | . | TRBV2 | . | TGTGCCAGCAGTGTCCGGGGATGGGGCGAGCAGTACTTC | CASSVRGWGEQYF
TRBJ2-2 | . | TRBV21-1 | . | TGTGCCAGCAGCAAAGCACAGGGGGCGAACACCGGGGAGCTGTTTTTT | CASSKAQGANTGELFF
TRBJ2-1 | . | TRBV19 | . | TGTGCCAGTAGCCCCGGGGGCGGGGGACTACCCTACAATGAGCAGTTCTTC | CASSPGGGGLPYNEQFF
TRBJ1-1 | . | TRBV5-4 | . | TGTGCCAGCAGCTTAGGGGTGGACACTGAAGCTTTCTTT | CASSLGVDTEAFF